This TCR beta chain was profiled in a study of blood T cell repertoires in COVID-19. About the study: Some COVID-19 samples were acute and others convalescent; all came from the United States, Italy and Spain. Sources were T cells, B-cell-depleted T cells, or PBMCs; the material itself was cDNA or gDNA.

Original data processing: Researchers report that nucleated cell counts were estimated from reference gene primer amplification. Using immunoSEQ multiplex PCR, the repertoire was profiled, and TCRdb retains in-frame clones only, with some absent. V, J and clone size are those of that table, while D and trimming were read from the DNA. Among about 98,000 clones listed, around nine tenths were seen once. Trimming stripped 7 bases from V and 0 bases from J, with 10 bases between. The CDR3 extends over 12 amino acids. Germline V gene lookup returns CDR1 SQVTM and CDR2 ANQGSEA. The V call is TRBV29-1, the J call TRBJ2-7; D is perhaps TRBD1 (6 bases). The TCR originated in a man aged 50 to 60 with acute or convalescent COVID-19. Input material: peripheral blood. The CDR3: CSAVQGSYEQYF. The CDR3 DNA is TGCAGCGCGGTACAGGGCTCCTACGAGCAGTACTTC.